This passage covers 19 T cell receptor beta chains from one sample sequenced in a study of CD8+ T cells in alopecia areata. Reverse transcribed after extraction, RNA yielded cDNA as the sequencing template. TCRdb's copy holds only in-frame clones and misses some; the assay was immunoSEQ multiplex PCR. The sample contains roughly 140,000 clones, about two thirds of which appear only once. The sample comprised CD8+ T cells sorted from blood. All receptors derive from a human donor in good health.

The chain carries TRBV25-1 and TRBJ2-7; D is undetermined. Trimming stripped 5 bases from V and 4 bases from J, with 6 bases between. CDR1 and CDR2 (germline): MGHDK, SYGVNS. This CDR3 is 11 amino acids long. The CDR3 loop is CASSHGYEQYF. CDR3 sequence (DNA): TGTGCCAGCAGTCATGGTTACGAGCAGTACTTC.

This clone was detected only a few times. The V gene is TRBV5-1, the J gene TRBJ2-5; TRBD2 matches 12 bases. V dropped 4 bases and J dropped 3; count of bases not matched to a gene: 7. This CDR3 has 16 amino acids. The germline V gene encodes CDR1 SGHRS and CDR2 YFSETQ. The CDR3 DNA sequence: TGCGCCAGCAGCCTCGGACTAGCGGGACACAAAGAGACCCAGTACTTC. It is translated as CASSLGLAGHKETQYF. Variable domain in full (rest from reference TRBV5-1 and TRBJ2-5): KAGVTQTPRYLIKTRGQQVTLSCSPISGHRSVSWYQQTPGQGLQFLFEYFSETQRNKGNFPGRFSGRQFSNSRSEMNVSTLELGDSALYLCASSLGLAGHKETQYFGPGTRLLVL.

This chain connects TRBV9 to TRBJ2-3; 7 bases fit TRBD2. The CDR3 spans 15 residues. Losses at the gene ends were 3 bases for V and 0 bases for J; bases not matched to a gene: 4. Germline lookup yields CDR1 SGDLS and CDR2 YYNGEE. DNA of the CDR3: TGTGCCAGCAGCGAACTAGCGATAAGCACAGATACGCAGTATTTT. It translates to CASSELAISTDTQYF.

As DNA, the CDR3 is TGCGCCAGCAGACTCATAGACACTGAAGCTTTCTTT. It yields the protein CASRLIDTEAFF. The chain carries TRBV5-1 and TRBJ1-1; unclear D gene. Germline loops: CDR1 SGHRS, CDR2 YFSETQ. This CDR3 contains 12 residues. The ends were cut back, 5 bases at V and 3 bases at J, with 8 bases in the middle.

This clone has more than one count but fewer than ten. J is TRBJ2-7 and V is TRBV15, with D perhaps TRBD2 (6 bases). Trimming took off 4 bases at V and 6 bases at J, with 16 bases between the two ends. CDR1 and CDR2 from the germline V gene are LNHNV and YYDKDF (reference sequence). The CDR3 is made up of 14 amino acids. CDR3 coding DNA: TGTGCCACCAGCACGGGAGACCCTGTGGGCGAGCAGTACTTC. Translated: CATSTGDPVGEQYF.

This sequence joins TRBV27 and TRBJ2-2; D gene uncertain. Trimming removed 4 bases from V and 1 base from J, with 10 bases in between. This CDR3 is built from 15 residues. Germline V gives CDR1 MNHEY, CDR2 SMNVEV (reference sequence). CDR3 coding DNA: TGTGCCAGCAGTTCGACCGCGAAGAACACCGGGGAGCTGTTTTTT. Translated, it gives CASSSTAKNTGELFF.

V is TRBV5-1 and J is TRBJ2-3; D is undetermined. Germline CDR1 SGHRS, CDR2 YFSETQ. The CDR3 runs 12 residues. Trimming pared 1 base from V and 2 bases from J, leaving 2 bases between. This CDR3 reads CASSLNTDTQYF. The DNA for the CDR3 is TGCGCCAGCAGCTTGAACACAGATACGCAGTATTTT. Looking up the rest from reference TRBV5-1 and TRBJ2-3 gives the full variable domain: KAGVTQTPRYLIKTRGQQVTLSCSPISGHRSVSWYQQTPGQGLQFLFEYFSETQRNKGNFPGRFSGRQFSNSRSEMNVSTLELGDSALYLCASSLNTDTQYFGPGTRLTVL.

The V call is TRBV13, the J call TRBJ2-7; 10 positions match TRBD2. Germline V lookup: CDR1 PRHDT, CDR2 FYEKMQ (reference sequence). This CDR3 has 15 amino acids. The junction had 8 bases not matched to a gene; V was cut back by 4 bases and J by 5 bases. CDR3 protein: CASSSGAGGTDEQYF. CDR3 DNA sequence: TGTGCCAGCAGCTCCGGAGCGGGAGGGACGGACGAGCAGTACTTC.

V gene TRBV7-9 combines with J gene TRBJ2-1, with D perhaps being TRBD1 or TRBD2 (5 bases each). The V gene lost 5 bases and the J gene lost 2 bases, with 10 bases spanning the gap. Per germline, CDR1 SEHNR and CDR2 FQNEAQ (reference sequence). This CDR3 has 14 amino acids. The CDR3 is CASSPGPTYNEQFF. The CDR3 DNA reads as TGTGCCAGCAGCCCGGGGCCCACCTACAATGAGCAGTTCTTC.

The genes are TRBV30 and TRBJ1-1; 9 bases fit TRBD1. CDR3 length equals 15 residues. V lost 3 bases and J lost 2; bases outside the gene matches: 7. Per germline, CDR1 GTSNPN and CDR2 SVGIG (reference sequence). The CDR3 loop reads CAWSQGTGPNTEAFF. The CDR3 bases are TGTGCCTGGAGCCAAGGGACAGGGCCCAACACTGAAGCTTTCTTT.

The chain is built from TRBV7-9 and TRBJ2-3, with unresolved D. CDR1 and CDR2 (germline): SEHNR, FQNEAQ (reference sequence). V was trimmed by 1 base and J by 5 bases, leaving 1 base between them. This CDR3 has 11 amino acids. The CDR3 is CASSLEDTQYF. CDR3 coding DNA: TGTGCCAGCAGCTTAGAAGATACGCAGTATTTT.

Turning to this clone: The sample has other DNA sequences that encode this CDR3 too. This chain joins TRBV27 and TRBJ1-5; no definite D call. Germline CDR1 MNHEY, CDR2 SMNVEV (reference sequence). Trimming shortened V by 5 bases and J by 2 bases, and 7 bases separated the two germline ends. The CDR3 has 13 residues. DNA for the CDR3: TGTGCCAGCAGTATTGACGGCAATCAGCCCCAGCATTTT. Its translation: CASSIDGNQPQHF.

The J gene is TRBJ2-5, the V gene TRBV7-9; 10 positions match TRBD1. The CDR3 length is 14 residues. Germline CDR1 reads SEHNR; CDR2 reads FQNEAQ (reference sequence). With 5 bases clipped from V and 4 bases from J, the junction kept 4 bases outside the gene matches. CDR3 sequence reads: CASSTTGGPETQYF. CDR3 coding DNA: TGTGCCAGCAGCACGACAGGGGGCCCAGAGACCCAGTACTTC. The whole variable domain, remainder taken from reference TRBV7-9 and TRBJ2-5, is DTGVSQNPRHKITKRGQNVTFRCDPISEHNRLYWYRQTLGQGPEFLTYFQNEAQLEKSRLLSDRFSAERPKGSFSTLEIQRTEQGDSAMYLCASSTTGGPETQYFGPGTRLLVL.

The rearrangement joins TRBV7-2 to TRBJ2-1; D possibly corresponds to TRBD2 (6 bases). Germline CDR1 reads SGHTA; CDR2 reads FQGNSA. The CDR3 totals 13 residues. With 9 bases removed from V and 7 bases from J, the gap between germline ends came to 16 bases. CDR3: CARASGTPNEQFF. The CDR3 bases are TGTGCCAGGGCGTCCGGGACTCCTAATGAGCAGTTCTTC.

A remark on this clone: A much larger clone differs from this one at a single base, so this may be a read error. The chain recombines TRBV13 with TRBJ2-5; D call uncertain. Germline loops: CDR1 PRHDT, CDR2 FYEKMQ (reference sequence). Trimming left V 3 bases short and J 3 bases short, with 2 bases between. This CDR3 has 11 amino acids. The CDR3 sequence: CASSFKETQYF. As DNA, the CDR3 is TGTGCCAGCAGCTTTAAAGAGACCCAGTACTTC.

The chain uses TRBV19 and TRBJ2-7; 7 bases agree with TRBD2. The length of the CDR3 is 16 residues. Germline V gives CDR1 LNHDA, CDR2 SQIVND (reference sequence). V lost 1 base, J lost 1 base, and 7 bases stayed unmatched. The CDR3 sequence: CASSIAMAAGSYEQYF. The CDR3 DNA sequence: TGTGCCAGTAGTATAGCCATGGCAGCGGGGTCCTACGAGCAGTACTTC.

The chain combines TRBV7-9 with TRBJ2-4; D possibly uses TRBD1 or TRBD2 (5 bases each). Trimming shortened V by 3 bases and J by 5 bases, and 11 bases separated the two germline ends. CDR1 is SEHNR, CDR2 FQNEAQ, per germline (reference sequence). The CDR3 loop spans 14 amino acids. In DNA, the CDR3 is TGTGCCAGCAGCTTCTTGGGGGATCAAAACATTCAGTACTTC. Amino acids: CASSFLGDQNIQYF.

This clone came up many times. The chain uses TRBV6-6 and TRBJ1-4; 7 positions match TRBD1. This CDR3 region has 14 residues. The V gene end was trimmed by 6 bases and the J gene end by 5 bases; junction bases not matched to a gene: 6. Germline V lookup: CDR1 MNHNY, CDR2 SVGAGI (reference sequence). The CDR3 reads CASSSGQKNEKLFF. DNA for the CDR3: TGTGCCAGCAGCTCGGGACAGAAGAATGAAAAACTGTTTTTT.

The chain links TRBV29-1 to TRBJ1-2; the D is unclear. Germline V CDR1 and CDR2: SQVTM, ANQGSEA. CDR3 size: 12 residues. Trimming cost V 2 bases and J 7 bases, with 11 bases left between them. The CDR3 is CSVEHRAPGYTF. The CDR3 nucleotides read TGCAGCGTTGAACATAGGGCTCCTGGCTACACCTTC.